The 24 T cell receptor beta chains reported below all come from one sample, sequenced in a study of T-cell memory formation after mild COVID-19. TCRdb re-analysed the 5' RACE reads in MiXCR, keeping a single row per CDR3 protein. Of roughly 500,000 distinct CDR3 sequences listed, around 21% are singletons. Sequenced: PBMCs or a T cell subset sorted from them (not recorded which). The receptors here all came from an adult woman who had mild COVID-19 (a few samples of this study predate the infection). Cell type and time point are not known.

V and J are TRBV9 and TRBJ2-5; 14 bases align to TRBD2. V dropped 4 bases and J dropped 0; count of bases not matched to a gene: 8. The germline V gene encodes CDR1 SGDLS and CDR2 YYNGEE. The CDR3 loop spans 18 amino acids. CDR3 coding DNA: TGTGCCAGCAGCCCAGGACTAGCGGGGGGATTAAACCAAGAGACCCAGTACTTC. This sequence encodes CASSPGLAGGLNQETQYF.

This clonotype was seen a few times. The chain couples TRBV20-1 to TRBJ2-1; 12 bases map to TRBD1. The CDR3 extends over 15 amino acids. J gave up 9 bases and V 5 bases, and 11 bases lay outside the gene matches. The V gene's germline CDR1 is DFQATT and CDR2 SNEGSKA (reference sequence). The CDR3 coding sequence is TGCAGTGCTTCAAACCGGGACAGGGGGCTTGGTGAGCAGTTCTTC. It codes for CSASNRDRGLGEQFF.

This clonotype was picked up many times. The rearrangement joins TRBV12-3 or TRBV12-4 to TRBJ2-3, with D maybe TRBD1 (6 bases). Trimming pared 5 bases from V and 2 bases from J, leaving 8 bases between. The CDR3 length is 13 residues. CDR3 region: CASSDRITDTQYF. The CDR3 DNA follows: TGTGCCAGCAGTGACAGGATCACAGATACGCAGTATTTT.

The rearrangement uses TRBV5-6 and TRBJ1-2; 7 bases match TRBD1. V dropped 2 bases and J dropped 6; count of bases not matched to a gene: 16. Germline assignment: CDR1 SGHDT and CDR2 YYEEEE. The CDR3 contains 17 residues. The CDR3: CASSLFFVGTVDDGYTF. As DNA, the CDR3 is TGTGCCAGCAGCTTATTTTTCGTTGGGACAGTGGATGATGGCTACACCTTC.

V is TRBV11-3 and J is TRBJ2-1, with 15 bases aligning to TRBD2. The CDR3 contains 15 residues. Germline V CDR1 and CDR2: SGHNT, YENEEA. V lost 6 bases and J lost 7; bases outside the gene matches: 4. Here the CDR3 DNA reads TGTGCCAGCAGACCCGGGACTAGCGGGAGGAATGAGCAGTTCTTC. It is translated as CASRPGTSGRNEQFF.

The CDR3, as DNA: TGCGCCAGCAGCCTAGGGGATACGAACACCGGGGAGCTGTTTTTT. Translating it yields CASSLGDTNTGELFF. The chain has TRBV5-1 and TRBJ2-2, with D perhaps matching TRBD1 (5 bases). V was cut by 4 bases and J by 0 bases, with 10 bases left in between. Germline-derived CDR1 and CDR2 are SGHRS and YFSETQ. The CDR3 extends over 15 amino acids.

The J gene is TRBJ2-1, the V gene TRBV5-1; D might be TRBD1 (5 bases). CDR1 and CDR2 (germline): SGHRS, YFSETQ. CDR3 size: 11 residues. The V end lost 8 bases, the J end lost 5 bases, and 8 bases lay between the germline ends. CDR3 in amino acids: CARGVHNEQFF. CDR3 DNA: TGCGCCAGAGGGGTACACAATGAGCAGTTCTTC.

This clonotype was recorded many times. The CDR3 DNA follows: TGTGCCAGCAGCCAAGGTCCAGATACGCAGTATTTT. Translating gives CASSQGPDTQYF. The rearrangement links TRBV3-1 to TRBJ2-3, with no clear D. The CDR3 is made up of 12 amino acids. V was clipped by 1 base and J by 4 bases, with 3 bases between them. Germline CDR1 and CDR2: LGHDT and YNNKEL (reference sequence).

There are a few counts of this clonotype. The rearrangement uses TRBV9 and TRBJ2-3; D unclear. The CDR3 extends over 16 amino acids. V gave up 2 bases and J gave up 3 bases, with 16 bases separating them. CDR1 SGDLS and CDR2 YYNGEE come from the germline V gene. The CDR3 protein is CASSVLPQEGTDTQYF. The CDR3 nucleotides read TGTGCCAGCAGCGTCCTCCCTCAGGAAGGGACAGATACGCAGTATTTT.

This clonotype was counted at least ten times. The chain links TRBV3-1 to TRBJ2-1, with TRBD2 as a possible D gene (5 bases). Per the germline V gene, CDR1 is LGHDT and CDR2 is YNNKEL (reference sequence). The germline V and J ends were trimmed by 4 bases and 2 bases, with 9 bases remaining between them. The CDR3 is 14 amino acids. The CDR3 is CASSPGNTYNEQFF. CDR3 DNA: TGTGCCAGCAGCCCGGGGAATACCTACAATGAGCAGTTCTTC.

The chain joins TRBV7-3 to TRBJ2-3, with 7 bases matching TRBD1. The V gene end was trimmed by 1 base and the J gene end by 4 bases; junction bases not matched to a gene: 5. CDR3 length equals 15 residues. The germline V gene has CDR1 SGHTA and CDR2 FQGTGA. CDR3 sequence: CASSLSLQGADTQYF. The DNA for the CDR3 is TGTGCCAGCAGCTTAAGTCTGCAGGGGGCAGATACGCAGTATTTT. Combining the CDR3 with reference TRBV7-3 and TRBJ2-3 gives the whole variable domain GAGVSQTPSNKVTEKGKYVELRCDPISGHTALYWYRQSLGQGPEFLIYFQGTGAADDSGLPNDRFFAVRPEGSVSTLKIQRTERGDSAVYLCASSLSLQGADTQYFGPGTRLTVL.

This clonotype was seen a few times. This chain joins TRBV15 and TRBJ1-2; perhaps TRBD1 as D (6 bases). CDR3 length: 17 residues. V gave up 0 bases and J gave up 7 bases, with 21 bases separating them. The germline V gene encodes CDR1 LNHNV and CDR2 YYDKDF (reference sequence). The CDR3 protein is CATSRDRGGRSSSGYTF. Here the CDR3 DNA reads TGTGCCACCAGCAGAGATAGAGGGGGGAGGAGCTCCTCTGGCTACACCTTC.

The sample holds a few counts of this clonotype. V and J are TRBV4-1 and TRBJ1-2; no clear D. This CDR3 is 15 amino acids long. From germline, CDR1 is MGHRA and CDR2 YSYEKL. The germline V and J ends were trimmed by 0 bases and 2 bases, with 10 bases remaining between them. The CDR3 coding sequence is TGCGCCAGCAGCCAAGATTGGCTCGGGAACTATGGCTACACCTTC. Amino acid sequence: CASSQDWLGNYGYTF.

The V gene is TRBV12-3 or TRBV12-4, the J gene TRBJ1-6; D is possibly TRBD1 (5 bases). The ends were cut back, 5 bases at V and 4 bases at J, with 15 bases in the middle. The CDR3 has 16 amino acids. CDR3 protein: CASSQKDQGYNSPLHF. The CDR3 region has the DNA TGTGCCAGCAGTCAAAAAGATCAGGGTTATAATTCACCCCTCCACTTT.

The chain carries TRBV7-2 and TRBJ2-1, with a possible D match to TRBD2 (5 bases). The germline gives CDR1 SGHTA, CDR2 FQGNSA. V lost 4 bases and J 6 bases, leaving 10 bases between the germline ends. The CDR3 is 13 residues long. CDR3 DNA sequence: TGTGCCAGCAGCTGGTTTGCGGGCAATGAGCAGTTCTTC. Translation: CASSWFAGNEQFF.

The chain employs TRBV4-1 and TRBJ1-1; D might be TRBD1 (6 bases). Germline values: CDR1 MGHRA, CDR2 YSYEKL. The CDR3 is 16 residues long. V lost 1 base to trimming and J lost 1 base, with 13 bases between them. The CDR3 reads CASSQAPGDPNTEAFF. CDR3 coding DNA: TGCGCCAGCAGCCAAGCTCCAGGGGACCCGAACACTGAAGCTTTCTTT.

V is TRBV12-3 or TRBV12-4 and J is TRBJ1-1, with D unclear. The CDR3 length is 17 residues. The V end was cut by 5 bases, the J end by 4 bases, with 23 bases between. The CDR3 sequence is CASSLTLLPVDSTEAFF. The CDR3 nucleotides are TGTGCCAGCAGTCTGACCCTCCTCCCGGTCGATAGCACTGAAGCTTTCTTT.

The CDR3 DNA reads TGTGCCAGTAGTAGCCCCGGACAGGGCTCTCGCGAGCAGTACTTC. This codes for CASSSPGQGSREQYF. This chain joins TRBV19 and TRBJ2-7; 8 bases line up with TRBD1. V lost 4 bases and J lost 6; bases outside the gene matches: 11. Per germline, CDR1 LNHDA and CDR2 SQIVND (reference sequence). This CDR3 has 15 residues.

This clonotype was counted only a few times. The chain joins TRBV5-1 to TRBJ2-6, with D unclear. CDR1 and CDR2 (germline): SGHRS, YFSETQ. Trimming left V 1 base short and J 8 bases short, with 13 bases between. CDR3 length: 15 residues. The CDR3 DNA follows: TGCGCCAGCAGCTTGACACACTTGCGGCCCAACGTCCTGACTTTC. Its protein product is CASSLTHLRPNVLTF.

In nucleotides, the CDR3 is TGTGCCAGCAGCCGGGGACTAGTTCGAGGAGGAGAGACCCAGTACTTC. Amino acids: CASSRGLVRGGETQYF. The V gene is TRBV7-2, the J gene TRBJ2-5, with 8 bases aligning to TRBD2. Germline CDR1 is SGHTA and CDR2 is FQGNSA. This CDR3 is built from 16 residues. V shed 5 bases, J shed 4 bases, and the junction held 12 bases outside the gene matches. Variable domain in full (rest from reference TRBV7-2 and TRBJ2-5): GAGVSQSPSNKVTEKGKDVELRCDPISGHTALYWYRQSLGQGLEFLIYFQGNSAPDKSGLPSDRFSAERTGGSVSTLTIQRTQQEDSAVYLCASSRGLVRGGETQYFGPGTRLLVL.

Of note for this clonotype: One base away lies a much larger clone, so this may be a sequencing read error. CDR3 sequence (DNA): TGCAGTGCTAGTCAGGGATTGAACACTGAAGCTTTCTTT. Translated, it gives CSASQGLNTEAFF. J is TRBJ1-1 and V is TRBV20-1, with D perhaps TRBD1 (5 bases). The CDR3 loop spans 13 amino acids. Trimming cost V 3 bases and J 0 bases, with 8 bases left between them. Germline assignment: CDR1 DFQATT and CDR2 SNEGSKA (reference sequence).

The rearrangement uses TRBV30 and TRBJ1-1; D uncertain. The V and J ends lost 3 bases and 1 base respectively, with 9 bases between them. The CDR3 runs to 13 residues. CDR1 GTSNPN and CDR2 SVGIG come from the germline V gene (reference sequence). The CDR3 sequence is CAWRFRPNTEAFF. CDR3 nucleotides: TGTGCCTGGAGGTTCCGACCGAACACTGAAGCTTTCTTT.

This clonotype was recorded a few times. The V and J genes are TRBV5-6 and TRBJ1-2, with D uncertain. V lost 0 bases to trimming and J lost 6 bases, with 21 bases between them. Looked up from germline, CDR1 is SGHDT and CDR2 is YYEEEE. This CDR3 spans 17 amino acids. The CDR3 bases are TGTGCCAGCAGCTTGGGACTAAACGGGCCCTACGGAGATGGCTACACCTTC. Amino acid sequence: CASSLGLNGPYGDGYTF.

Notes on this clonotype: A read error may produce the germline difference seen at one junction end. The chain links TRBV7-7 to TRBJ1-1; unclear D gene. CDR1 and CDR2 from the germline V gene are SSHAT and FNYEAQ (reference sequence). The CDR3 spans 13 residues. The CDR3 region is CASSQSLDTEAFF. CDR3 DNA sequence: TGTGCTAGCAGCCAAAGTCTGGACACTGAAGCTTTCTTT.